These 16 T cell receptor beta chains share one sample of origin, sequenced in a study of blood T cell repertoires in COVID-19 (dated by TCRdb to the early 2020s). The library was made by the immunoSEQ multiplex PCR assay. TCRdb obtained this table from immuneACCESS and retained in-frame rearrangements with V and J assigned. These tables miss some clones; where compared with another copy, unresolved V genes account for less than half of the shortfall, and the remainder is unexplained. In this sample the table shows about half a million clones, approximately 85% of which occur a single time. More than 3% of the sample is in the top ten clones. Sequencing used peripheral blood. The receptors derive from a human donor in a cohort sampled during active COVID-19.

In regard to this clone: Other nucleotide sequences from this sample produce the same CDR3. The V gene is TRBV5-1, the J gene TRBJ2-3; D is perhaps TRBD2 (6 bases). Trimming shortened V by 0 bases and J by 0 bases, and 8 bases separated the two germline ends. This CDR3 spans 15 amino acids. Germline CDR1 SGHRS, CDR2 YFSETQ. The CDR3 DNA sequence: TGCGCCAGCAGCTTGGCGGGACTTAGCACAGATACGCAGTATTTT. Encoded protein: CASSLAGLSTDTQYF.

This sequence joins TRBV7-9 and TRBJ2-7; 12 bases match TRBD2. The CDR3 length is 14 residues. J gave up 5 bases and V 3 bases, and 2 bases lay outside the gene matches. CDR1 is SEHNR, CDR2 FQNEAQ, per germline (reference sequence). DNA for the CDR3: TGTGCCAGCAGCTTTAGACTAGCGGGAGACGAGCAGTACTTC. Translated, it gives CASSFRLAGDEQYF.

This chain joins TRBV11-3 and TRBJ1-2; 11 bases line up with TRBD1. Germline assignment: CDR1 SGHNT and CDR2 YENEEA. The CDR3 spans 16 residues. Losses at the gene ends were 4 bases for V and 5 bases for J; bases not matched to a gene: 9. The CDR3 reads CASSSPGQGVWYGYTF. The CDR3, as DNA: TGTGCCAGCAGCTCACCGGGACAGGGGGTGTGGTATGGCTACACCTTC.

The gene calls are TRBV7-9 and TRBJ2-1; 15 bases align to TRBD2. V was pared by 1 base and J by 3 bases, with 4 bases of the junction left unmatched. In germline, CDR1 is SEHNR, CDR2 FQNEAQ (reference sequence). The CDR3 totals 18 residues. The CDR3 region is CASSLGTSGRGIYNEQFF. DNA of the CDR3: TGTGCCAGCAGCTTAGGGACTAGCGGGAGGGGTATCTACAATGAGCAGTTCTTC. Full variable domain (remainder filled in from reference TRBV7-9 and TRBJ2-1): DTGVSQNPRHKITKRGQNVTFRCDPISEHNRLYWYRQTLGQGPEFLTYFQNEAQLEKSRLLSDRFSAERPKGSFSTLEIQRTEQGDSAMYLCASSLGTSGRGIYNEQFFGPGTRLTVL.

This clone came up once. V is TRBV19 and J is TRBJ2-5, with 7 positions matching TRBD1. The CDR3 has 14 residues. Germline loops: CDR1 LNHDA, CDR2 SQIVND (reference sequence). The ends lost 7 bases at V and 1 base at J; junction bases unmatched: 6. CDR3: CASTPDRVQETQYF. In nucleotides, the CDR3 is TGTGCCAGTACCCCTGACAGGGTCCAAGAGACCCAGTACTTC. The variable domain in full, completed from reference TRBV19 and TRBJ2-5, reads DGGITQSPKYLFRKEGQNVTLSCEQNLNHDAMYWYRQDPGQGLRLIYYSQIVNDFQKGDIAEGYSVSREKKESFPLTVTSAQKNPTAFYLCASTPDRVQETQYFGPGTRLLVL.

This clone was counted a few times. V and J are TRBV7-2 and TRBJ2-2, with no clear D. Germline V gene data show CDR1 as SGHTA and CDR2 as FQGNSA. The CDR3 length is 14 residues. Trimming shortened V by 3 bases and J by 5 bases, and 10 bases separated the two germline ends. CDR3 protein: CASSFGGWTGELFF. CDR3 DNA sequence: TGTGCCAGCAGCTTTGGCGGTTGGACCGGGGAGCTGTTTTTT.

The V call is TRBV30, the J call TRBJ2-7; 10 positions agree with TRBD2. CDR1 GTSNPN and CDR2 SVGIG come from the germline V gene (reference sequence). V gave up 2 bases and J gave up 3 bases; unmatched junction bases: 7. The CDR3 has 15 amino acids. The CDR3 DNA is TGTGCCTGGAGTCGCGAGACTAGCGGGTTCTACGAGCAGTACTTC. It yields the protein CAWSRETSGFYEQYF.

The CDR3 region has the DNA TGTGCCAGCAGCATGGGACTAGCGGGAGGAAATCATAGAAACATTCAGTACTTC. This sequence encodes CASSMGLAGGNHRNIQYF. The chain employs TRBV11-2 and TRBJ2-4; 15 nucleotides match TRBD2. Germline values: CDR1 SGHAT, CDR2 FQNNGV. Trimming cost V 5 bases and J 6 bases; bases outside gene matches: 11. CDR3 length equals 18 residues. The full variable domain, with the rest looked up from reference TRBV11-2 and TRBJ2-4, is EAGVAQSPRYKIIEKRQSVAFWCNPISGHATLYWYQQILGQGPKLLIQFQNNGVVDDSQLPKDRFSAERLKGVDSTLKIQPAKLEDSAVYLCASSMGLAGGNHRNIQYFGAGTRLSVL.

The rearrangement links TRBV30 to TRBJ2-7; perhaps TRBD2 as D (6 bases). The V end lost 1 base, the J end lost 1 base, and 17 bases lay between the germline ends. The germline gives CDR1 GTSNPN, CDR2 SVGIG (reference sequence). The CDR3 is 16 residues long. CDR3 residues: CAWSGPRVGSSYEQYF. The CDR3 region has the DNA TGTGCCTGGAGTGGACCCAGGGTCGGGAGTTCCTACGAGCAGTACTTC. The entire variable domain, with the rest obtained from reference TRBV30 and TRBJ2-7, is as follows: SQTIHQWPATLVQPVGSPLSLECTVEGTSNPNLYWYRQAAGRGLQLLFYSVGIGQISSEVPQNLSASRPQDRQFILSSKKLLLSDSGFYLCAWSGPRVGSSYEQYFGPGTRLTVT.

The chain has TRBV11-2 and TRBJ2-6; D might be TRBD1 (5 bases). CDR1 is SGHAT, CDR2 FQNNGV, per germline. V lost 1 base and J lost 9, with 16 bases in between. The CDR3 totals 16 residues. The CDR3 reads CASSLGSTRTNNVLTF. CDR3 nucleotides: TGTGCCAGCAGCTTAGGTTCTACCCGGACAAACAACGTCCTGACTTTC.

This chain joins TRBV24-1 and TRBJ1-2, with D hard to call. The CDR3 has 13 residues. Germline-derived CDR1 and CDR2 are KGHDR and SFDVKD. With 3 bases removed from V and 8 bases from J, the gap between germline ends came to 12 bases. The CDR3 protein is CATSDPPSVGYTF. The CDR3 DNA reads TGTGCCACCAGTGATCCCCCGAGTGTAGGCTACACCTTC.

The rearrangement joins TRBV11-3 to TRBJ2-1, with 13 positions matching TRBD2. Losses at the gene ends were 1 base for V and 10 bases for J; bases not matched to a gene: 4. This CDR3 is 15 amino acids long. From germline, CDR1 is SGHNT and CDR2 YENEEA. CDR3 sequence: CASSLGTSGREEQFF. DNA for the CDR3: TGTGCCAGCAGCTTAGGGACTAGCGGGAGAGAGGAGCAGTTCTTC.

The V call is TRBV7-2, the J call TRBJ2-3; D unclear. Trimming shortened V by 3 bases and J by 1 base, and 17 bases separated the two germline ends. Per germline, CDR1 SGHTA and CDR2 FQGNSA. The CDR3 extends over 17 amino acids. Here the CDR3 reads CASSFLYGPGGTDTQYF. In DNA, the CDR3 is TGTGCCAGCAGCTTTCTCTACGGCCCGGGTGGCACAGATACGCAGTATTTT.

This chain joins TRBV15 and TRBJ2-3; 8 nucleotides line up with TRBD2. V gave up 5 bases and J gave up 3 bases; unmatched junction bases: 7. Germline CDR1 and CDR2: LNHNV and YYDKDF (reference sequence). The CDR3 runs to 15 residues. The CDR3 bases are TGTGCCACCAGCGCCCGGGGGGGGAGAACAGATACGCAGTATTTT. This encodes CATSARGGRTDTQYF.

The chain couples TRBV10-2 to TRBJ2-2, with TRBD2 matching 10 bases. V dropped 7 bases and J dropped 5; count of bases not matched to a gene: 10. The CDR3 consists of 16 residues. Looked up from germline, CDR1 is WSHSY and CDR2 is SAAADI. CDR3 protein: CASTVPASGSTGELFF. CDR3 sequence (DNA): TGCGCCAGCACCGTCCCGGCTAGCGGGAGTACCGGGGAGCTGTTTTTT.

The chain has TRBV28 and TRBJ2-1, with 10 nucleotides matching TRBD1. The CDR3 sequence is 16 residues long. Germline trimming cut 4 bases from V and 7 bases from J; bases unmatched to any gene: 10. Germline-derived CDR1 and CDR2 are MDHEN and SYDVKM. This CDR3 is CASSWTTGGAGNEQFF. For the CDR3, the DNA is TGTGCCAGCAGTTGGACGACAGGGGGCGCGGGGAATGAGCAGTTCTTC.